This is a list of T cell receptor beta chains from one sample in a study of identical twins. TCRdb analysed the 5' RACE reads with MiXCR anew, one entry per CDR3 protein. The table records roughly 230,000 distinct CDR3 sequences, about 8.3% of them present only once. These records were also assigned to another study, of yellow fever vaccine responses in identical twins.

The source material was CD8+ T cells sorted from blood. These receptors all stem from a woman aged 18-30 years in good health. Each CDR3 is given with its conserved first and last residue. D genes are given only for firm matches.

>.|TRBJ2-7|TRBV2
CASLQDSIYEQYF
>.|TRBJ2-1|TRBV5-1
CASSLRRDEQFF
>.|TRBJ2-3|TRBV6-2/TRBV6-3
CASSFGLASNNADTQYF
>.|TRBJ2-7|TRBV19
CASSVGLGYEQYF
>.|TRBJ1-4|TRBV2
CASSDPSVLATNEKLFF
>TRBD1|TRBJ1-2|TRBV29-1
CSVDLPPQGADYGYTF
>.|TRBJ2-7|TRBV4-1
CASSQVADSYEQYF
>.|TRBJ2-1|TRBV20-1
CSASGGGRGAGDEQFF
>.|TRBJ1-2|TRBV5-6
CASSLGWGDGHGYTF
>TRBD1|TRBJ2-1|TRBV5-8
CASSLRPGAGGKNEQFF
>.|TRBJ2-1|TRBV29-1
CSAEISNEQFF
>.|TRBJ2-7|TRBV7-6
CASSLAGHYEQYF
>TRBD1|TRBJ1-1|TRBV4-3
CASSLTGLMNTEAFF
>.|TRBJ2-2|TRBV27
CASSLTGTGELFF
>.|TRBJ2-5|TRBV9
CASSGGSETQYF
>TRBD2|TRBJ2-1|TRBV6-2/TRBV6-3
CASSYYLGLAGEDEQFF
>TRBD1|TRBJ1-1|TRBV4-1
CASSQDRGRTEAFF
>.|TRBJ1-2|TRBV20-1
CSATGSLNYGYTF
>.|TRBJ1-1|TRBV4-1
CASSQDKNTEAFF
>.|TRBJ1-1|TRBV5-1
CASSLPRESNTEAFF
>.|TRBJ2-7|TRBV4-3
CASSQDRLPPEQYF
>.|TRBJ2-3|TRBV28
CASSLAGQQYF
>.|TRBJ2-7|TRBV28
CASSPTGTQYEQYF
>.|TRBJ2-1|TRBV4-3
CASSQRAANNEQFF
>TRBD1|TRBJ2-5|TRBV9
CASSPRSGQGRETQYF
>.|TRBJ2-7|TRBV4-3
CASSQDWRGRVPYEQYF
>.|TRBJ2-1|TRBV11-3
CASSAPYSGPNEQFF
>TRBD1|TRBJ2-7|TRBV7-9
CASSPQDRSYEQYF
>.|TRBJ2-7|TRBV10-3
CAISEDSYEQYF
>.|TRBJ2-3|TRBV10-3
CAISGGRSTDTQYF
>.|TRBJ2-7|TRBV5-1
CASSAGTDHYEQYF
>.|TRBJ2-5|TRBV20-1
CSAMEEWQETQYF
>.|TRBJ2-2|TRBV2
CASIGSGSRELFF
>TRBD1|TRBJ1-6|TRBV25-1
CASSVGTGGRSGSPLHF
>.|TRBJ2-7|TRBV7-9
CASSQDPSEQYF
>TRBD2|TRBJ2-7|TRBV4-3
CASSQDKAGNSAEQYF
>TRBD2|TRBJ2-7|TRBV27
CASRGLAGEREQYF
>.|TRBJ2-7|TRBV29-1
CSVEDPDIGYEQYF
>TRBD1|TRBJ2-1|TRBV4-1
CASAVGQVSYNEQFF
>.|TRBJ2-3|TRBV7-2
CASSRERGRGADTQYF
>.|TRBJ2-7|TRBV27
CASSGSRHVGASTEEQYF
>.|TRBJ2-5|TRBV5-1
CASSLWASAETQYF
>TRBD1|TRBJ2-1|TRBV12-3/TRBV12-4
CASSPPTTGQNEQFF
>.|TRBJ1-3|TRBV4-1
CASSQVPNGNTIYF
>.|TRBJ2-1|TRBV30
CAWMFGGNNEQFF
>.|TRBJ1-1|TRBV29-1
CSVSSTEAFF
>TRBD2|TRBJ2-1|TRBV3-1
CASSHPGLAAYNEQFF
>.|TRBJ2-2|TRBV10-3
CAISESGGTGELFF
>.|TRBJ2-1|TRBV7-8
CASSVKGKDINEQFF
>TRBD1|TRBJ2-7|TRBV29-1
CSVYKAGTGTYEQYF
>.|TRBJ2-7|TRBV7-9
CASSNDEAPYEQYF
>TRBD2|TRBJ2-1|TRBV7-2
CASSFQFTSGSYNEQFF
>TRBD2|TRBJ2-1|TRBV6-2/TRBV6-3
CASSYSKLAGDYNEQFF
>TRBD2|TRBJ2-2|TRBV7-9
CASLREGRNTGELFF
>.|TRBJ2-6|TRBV6-1
CASSEDGNSGANVLTF